The source of this TCR beta chain is a study of cytomegalovirus exposure and HLA in healthy donors. Germline CDR1 is SSHAT and CDR2 is FNYEAQ (reference sequence). CDR3 length: 13 residues. Trimming removed 4 bases at V and 5 bases at J, with 11 bases between. Sequenced by immunoSEQ multiplex PCR; TCRdb stores in-frame clones only, minus some. The data show about 150,000 clones, 94% seen once. Material for sequencing was PBMCs. This receptor was identified in a man in his late teens or twenties in good health and CMV-seropositive. The V and J genes are TRBV7-7 and TRBJ2-5; possibly TRBD2 for D (5 bases). The CDR3 is CASSSGFSETQYF. The CDR3 nucleotides are TGTGCCAGCAGCTCGGGATTTTCGGAGACCCAGTACTTC.